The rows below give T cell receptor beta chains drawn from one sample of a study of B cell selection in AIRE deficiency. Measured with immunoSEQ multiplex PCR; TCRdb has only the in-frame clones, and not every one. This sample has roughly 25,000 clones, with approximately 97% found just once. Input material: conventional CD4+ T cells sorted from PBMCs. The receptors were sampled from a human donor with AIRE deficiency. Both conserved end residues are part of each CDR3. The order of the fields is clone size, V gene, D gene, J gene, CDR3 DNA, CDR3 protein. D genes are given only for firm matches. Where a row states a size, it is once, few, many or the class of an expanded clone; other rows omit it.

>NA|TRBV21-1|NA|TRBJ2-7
TGTGCCAGCAGCAAAGCGACAGCTTCCTACGAGCAGTACTTC
CASSKATASYEQYF
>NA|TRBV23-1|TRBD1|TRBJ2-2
TGCGCCAGCCCCCGCGGACAGGGCCTATCCGGGGAGCTGTTTTTT
CASPRGQGLSGELFF
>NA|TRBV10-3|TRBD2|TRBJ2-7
TGTGCCATCCTTGTCAGGACTAGCGGGTTAACCTACGAGCAGTACTTC
CAILVRTSGLTYEQYF
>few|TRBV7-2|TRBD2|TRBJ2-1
TGTGCCAGCAGCTTTCCTACCTTCAGCGGGAGGTACAATGAGCAGTTCTTC
CASSFPTFSGRYNEQFF
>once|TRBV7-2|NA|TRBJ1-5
TGTGCCAGCAGCGCATCCGGGACCGATAATCAGCCCCAGCATTTT
CASSASGTDNQPQHF
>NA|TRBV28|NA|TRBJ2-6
TGTGCCAGCAGCCGAAGACTCTCTGGGGCCAACGTCCTGACTTTC
CASSRRLSGANVLTF
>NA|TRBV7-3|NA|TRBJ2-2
TGTGCCAGCAGCTTAATACAGGGAGCCGGGGAGCTGTTTTTT
CASSLIQGAGELFF
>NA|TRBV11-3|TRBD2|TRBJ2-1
TGTGCCAGCAGCTTAGCGCCTAGCGGCAATGAGCAGTTCTTC
CASSLAPSGNEQFF
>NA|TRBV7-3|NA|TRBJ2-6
TGTGCCAGCAGCCGTAAGACAGGACCTTCCTCTGGGGCCAACGTCCTGACTTTC
CASSRKTGPSSGANVLTF
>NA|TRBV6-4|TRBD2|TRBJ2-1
TGTGCCAGCAGACCCCGGGAGGGTTCCTACAATGAGCAGTTCTTC
CASRPREGSYNEQFF
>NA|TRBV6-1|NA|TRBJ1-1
TGTGCCAGCAGTAACCAGGGTTCGTATGAAGCTTTCTTT
CASSNQGSYEAFF
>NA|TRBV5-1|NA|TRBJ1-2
TGCGCCAGCAGCTTGGCCAAACCCCTCATGACAGAGAACTATGGCTACACCTTC
CASSLAKPLMTENYGYTF
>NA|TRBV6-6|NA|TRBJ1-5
TGTGCCAGCGCTTTGGCGGGGTTTCGTCAGCCCCAGCATTTT
CASALAGFRQPQHF
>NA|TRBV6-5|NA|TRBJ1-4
TGTGCCAGCAGCCTCCTGACGGGGGGTAATGAAAAACTGTTTTTT
CASSLLTGGNEKLFF
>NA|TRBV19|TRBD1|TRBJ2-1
TGTGCCAGTAAATGGGGATTGGGACAGGGGTCCAATGAGCAGTTCTTC
CASKWGLGQGSNEQFF
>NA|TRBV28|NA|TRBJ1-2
TGTGCCAGCAGTTCCTCCCCCCCGGAAGGCCTCTACACCTTC
CASSSSPPEGLYTF
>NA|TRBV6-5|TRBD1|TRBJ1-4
TGTGCCAGCCGGGACAGAAATGAAAAACTGTTTTTT
CASRDRNEKLFF
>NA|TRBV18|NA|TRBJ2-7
TGCGCCAGCTCACCACTCCCGGGCAGCTCCTACGAGCAGTACTTC
CASSPLPGSSYEQYF
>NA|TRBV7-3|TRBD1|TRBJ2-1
TGTGCCAGCAGCCCTTACCCAGGGGGAAGCTCCTACAATGAGCAGTTCTTC
CASSPYPGGSSYNEQFF
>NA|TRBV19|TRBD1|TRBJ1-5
TGTGCCAGTAGTTCGACAGGGGCGGCAGTTCAGCCCCAGCATTTT
CASSSTGAAVQPQHF
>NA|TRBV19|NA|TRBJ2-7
TGTGCCAGTATGCAGGGAGACTACGAGCAGTACTTC
CASMQGDYEQYF
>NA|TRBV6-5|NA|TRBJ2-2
TGTGCCAGCAGTTACTCATCTAGTTACACCGGGGAGCTGTTTTTT
CASSYSSSYTGELFF
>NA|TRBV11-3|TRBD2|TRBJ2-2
TGTGCCAGCAGCTTAGGGACTAGCCCCGGGGAGCTGTTTTTT
CASSLGTSPGELFF
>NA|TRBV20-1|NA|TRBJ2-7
TGCAGTGGAGGTATCTACGAGCAGTACTTC
CSGGIYEQYF
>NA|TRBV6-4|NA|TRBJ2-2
TGTGCCAGCCGCGAGTTCACCGGGGAGCTGTTTTTT
CASREFTGELFF
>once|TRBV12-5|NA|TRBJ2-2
TGTGCTAGTAGACGGGGGGCCAACACCGGGGAGCTGTTTTTT
CASRRGANTGELFF
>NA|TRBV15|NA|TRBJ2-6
TGTGCCACCAGCAGGGCCGTGGCTCTGGGGGCCAACGTCCTGACTTTC
CATSRAVALGANVLTF
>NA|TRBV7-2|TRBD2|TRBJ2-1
TGTGCCAGCAGATCGACTAGCGGGAGGACCTTCGGCAATGAGCAGTTCTTC
CASRSTSGRTFGNEQFF
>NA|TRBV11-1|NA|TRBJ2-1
TGTGCCAGCAGCTTAGCGGGAGGTGTTGAGCAGTTCTTC
CASSLAGGVEQFF